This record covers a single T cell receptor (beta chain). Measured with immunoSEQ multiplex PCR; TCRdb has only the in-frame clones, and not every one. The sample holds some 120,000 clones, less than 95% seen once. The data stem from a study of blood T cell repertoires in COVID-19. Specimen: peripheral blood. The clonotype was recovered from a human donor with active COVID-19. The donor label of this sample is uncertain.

CDR3 sequence: CASSPGQGAFEAFF. CDR3 coding DNA: TGTGCCAGCTCACCGGGACAGGGGGCTTTTGAAGCTTTCTTT. The chain employs TRBV18 and TRBJ1-1; the match to TRBD1 covers 12 bases. CDR1 KGHSH and CDR2 LQKENI come from the germline V gene. This CDR3 region has 14 residues. Unmatched junction bases numbered 3, after V lost 3 bases and J lost 7 bases.